This TCR beta chain is drawn from a study of OX40 agonist ivuxolimab in advanced cancers. Data came from immunoSEQ multiplex PCR; TCRdb stores just in-frame clones and leaves some out. The sample shows 87,000 or so clones, roughly 88% of them seen only once. Germline V gene lookup returns CDR1 LGHNA and CDR2 YSLEER. The CDR3 runs to 17 residues. Trimming removed 0 bases from V and 3 bases from J; junction bases left unmatched: 5. The chain employs TRBV4-3 and TRBJ2-6, with TRBD1 identical over 7 bases. The specimen comprised CD4+ or CD8+ T cells sorted from blood, sampled in a trial of the OX40 agonist ivuxolimab. This receptor was obtained from an adult with an advanced solid tumor such as melanoma, head and neck, liver or kidney cancer. Here the CDR3 DNA reads TGCGCCAGCAGCCAAGACAGGGGGATAGGTGGGGCCAACGTCCTGACTTTC. Translated: CASSQDRGIGGANVLTF.